This T cell receptor beta chain comes out of a study of T cell responses to AZD1222 COVID-19 vaccine. The V gene's germline CDR1 is SNHLY and CDR2 FYNNEI. The CDR3 runs to 16 residues. V was cut by 5 bases and J by 8 bases, with 19 bases left in between. Study results and caveats: Repertoire collection took place solely once the T cell response had peaked. Clonal diversity may have been underestimated in mostly white British donors. The study found Spike-specific TCR breadth and depth rose after two AZD1222 doses.

Comment on this clone: Antigen specificity is unknown.

Assay: immunoSEQ multiplex PCR; the TCRdb copy retains only in-frame clones and omits some. This table has 100,000 or so clones, around 89% appearing once. This rearrangement joins TRBV2 to TRBJ1-6, with D tentatively TRBD1 (5 bases). The input for sequencing was peripheral blood, taken on day 0 of AZD1222 vaccination. This TCR was sampled from an adult in good health. As DNA, the CDR3 is TGTGCCAGCAGTCCCGAACGGCAGGGAGTAGATTCACCCCTCCACTTT. Translated: CASSPERQGVDSPLHF.